This T cell receptor beta chain was documented in a study of response to subunit inactivated influenza vaccine. Study conclusions and caveats: Every seasonal influenza vaccination brings in few new T cells, the authors suggested.

TCRdb reprocessed the RT-PCR reads via MiXCR and lists one record per CDR3 protein. The sample lists 590,000 or so distinct CDR3 sequences, 14% occurring once. This CDR3 has 14 amino acids. In germline, CDR1 is SNHLY, CDR2 FYNNEI. Trimming removed 7 bases from V and 5 bases from J, with 17 bases in between. On this clonotype: Its cognate antigen is unknown.

The chain has TRBV2 and TRBJ1-1, with D possibly TRBD1 on 6 matching bases. The sequencing here drew on PBMCs from blood, taken roughly 15 days before vaccination. This sequence originates from a man aged 50 to 59 who received an inactivated influenza vaccine. CDR3 loop: CASKPMGGLTEAFF. As DNA, the CDR3 is TGTGCCAGCAAGCCCATGGGGGGCTTGACTGAAGCTTTCTTT.